The clone carrying this TCR beta chain was picked up many times. Antigen: not known. The CDR3 sequence is 11 residues long. Germline loops: CDR1 DFQATT, CDR2 SNEGSKA (reference sequence). This sample was included in a study of blood T cells in healthy people across ages. Points from the study as a whole: Long-lived donors had more naive CD4+ cells and higher diversity than aged donors. When one million T cells were used, diversity estimates were thought to be underestimates.

A sample-barcoded 5' primer and a J-beta primer mix were used in a second PCR of roughly 6 to 11 cycles. From the 5' RACE reads, TCRdb called clonotypes with MiXCR, one entry per CDR3 protein. This repertoire shows approximately 790,000 distinct CDR3 sequences, under 80% found once; its top ten account for 28%. The TCR comes from a man aged 25-45 years in good health. The sample was blood. The chain has TRBV20-1 and TRBJ2-7; a weak D match, TRBD1 (6 bases). DNA of the CDR3: TGCAGCGGCTACTTGAACAGGGATCAGTACTTC. Protein: CSGYLNRDQYF.